Each of the 19 T cell receptor beta chains below was sequenced from the same sample in a study of blood T cell repertoires in COVID-19. Clones were read by immunoSEQ multiplex PCR, and TCRdb kept only the in-frame ones, dropping some. The sample shows about 260,000 clones, 80% to 90% of them seen only once. The sequencing input was PBMCs or T cells enriched from blood (not recorded which). These receptor sequences come from a man aged 45-65 years who had been exposed to COVID-19.

About this clone itself: Distinct nucleotide sequences in the sample also encode this CDR3. The gene calls are TRBV5-1 and TRBJ1-1; tentative D call: TRBD1 (6 bases). V was cut by 1 base and J by 1 base, with 8 bases left in between. Germline V gives CDR1 SGHRS, CDR2 YFSETQ. The CDR3 is 14 amino acids. CDR3 nucleotide sequence: TGCGCCAGCAGCTTGCAGGGGTCGAACACTGAAGCTTTCTTT. Encoded protein: CASSLQGSNTEAFF. Filled out from reference TRBV5-1 and TRBJ1-1, the complete variable domain reads KAGVTQTPRYLIKTRGQQVTLSCSPISGHRSVSWYQQTPGQGLQFLFEYFSETQRNKGNFPGRFSGRQFSNSRSEMNVSTLELGDSALYLCASSLQGSNTEAFFGQGTRLTVV.

The chain combines TRBV6-1 with TRBJ2-3; TRBD2 aligns across 9 bases. After removal of 0 bases from V and 2 bases from J, the junction contained 6 bases not matched to a gene. From germline, CDR1 is MNHNS and CDR2 SASEGT. CDR3 size: 17 residues. CDR3 sequence reads: CASSEAILAGTTDTQYF. The CDR3 nucleotides read TGTGCCAGCAGTGAAGCAATTCTAGCGGGGACCACAGATACGCAGTATTTT.

There are a few counts of this clone. The chain carries TRBV7-8 and TRBJ2-3; TRBD2 matches 13 bases. Germline V lookup: CDR1 SGHVS, CDR2 FQNEAQ. Trimming at V came to 4 bases and at J to 4 bases, leaving 8 bases not matched to a gene. The CDR3 has 17 amino acids. The CDR3 coding sequence is TGTGCCAGCAGCTGGCTAGGACTAGCGGGAGCAGCAGATACGCAGTATTTT. Amino acid sequence: CASSWLGLAGAADTQYF.

The V call is TRBV7-2, the J call TRBJ1-4, with D possibly TRBD1 on 5 matching bases. This CDR3 is built from 15 residues. Germline V gene data show CDR1 as SGHTA and CDR2 as FQGNSA. The germline V and J ends were trimmed by 5 bases and 8 bases, with 18 bases remaining between them. As DNA, the CDR3 is TGTGCCAGCAGCCCCGCGGGGCTCCTCGGGGAAAAACTGTTTTTT. Protein: CASSPAGLLGEKLFF.

The chain is built from TRBV6-5 and TRBJ2-7; the match to TRBD1 covers 8 bases. This CDR3 comprises 16 residues. Trimming cost V 3 bases and J 2 bases; bases outside gene matches: 9. CDR1 is MNHEY and CDR2 is SVGAGI in the germline V gene. The CDR3 DNA is TGTGCCAGCAGTTATCACCCGACAGGGGAACCCTACGAGCAGTACTTC. Its translation: CASSYHPTGEPYEQYF.

The chain is built from TRBV28 and TRBJ2-1; D perhaps matches TRBD2 (5 bases). The CDR3 contains 15 residues. Trimming cost V 3 bases and J 7 bases, with 16 bases left between them. Germline V CDR1 and CDR2: MDHEN, SYDVKM. As DNA, the CDR3 is TGTGCCAGCAGTTTGGAGGTTCCCTCGAGGAATGAGCAGTTCTTC. Residues: CASSLEVPSRNEQFF.

The rearrangement links TRBV7-9 to TRBJ2-1, with D possibly TRBD2 on 6 matching bases. In germline, CDR1 is SEHNR, CDR2 FQNEAQ (reference sequence). The CDR3 consists of 16 residues. With 6 bases removed from V and 4 bases from J, the gap between germline ends came to 19 bases. The CDR3 nucleotides read TGTGCCAGCAGTATATACGCGGGGCGGATTTACAATGAGCAGTTCTTC. Its protein is CASSIYAGRIYNEQFF.

The chain has TRBV4-2 and TRBJ1-3; TRBD1 might be the D (5 bases). The CDR3 is 17 amino acids. Germline V CDR1 and CDR2: LGHNA, YNFKEQ. The V gene lost 3 bases and the J gene lost 0 bases, with 15 bases spanning the gap. The CDR3 spells CASSHPPGGVSGNTIYF. The CDR3 bases are TGTGCCAGCAGCCATCCCCCCGGGGGGGTCTCTGGAAACACCATATATTTT.

The genes are TRBV28 and TRBJ1-1; weak D call: TRBD1 (5 bases). This CDR3 contains 18 residues. Deletions cut 2 bases from V and 2 bases from J, with 21 bases between. The germline gives CDR1 MDHEN, CDR2 SYDVKM. The CDR3 nucleotides read TGTGCCAGCAGTTTAAGATGGGGCAGGGCGGTCCCTAACACTGAAGCTTTCTTT. Translating gives CASSLRWGRAVPNTEAFF.

The V and J genes are TRBV7-9 and TRBJ1-4; 9 bases are shared with TRBD1. Germline V lookup: CDR1 SEHNR, CDR2 FQNEAQ (reference sequence). The CDR3 has 15 amino acids. J lost 7 bases, V lost 5 bases, and 8 bases had no gene match. The CDR3 DNA reads TGTGCCAGCAGCACTACAGGGGGCGCGGGTGAAAAACTGTTTTTT. Residues: CASSTTGGAGEKLFF.

The chain has TRBV3-1 (or the pseudogene TRBV3-2) and TRBJ1-5; TRBD1 matches 9 bases. CDR3 length equals 20 residues. CDR1 is LGHDT, CDR2 YNNKEL, per germline (reference sequence). The V and J ends lost 1 base and 0 bases, in that order; junction bases with no gene match: 13. CDR3 residues: CASSQGRGTGTSLSNQPQHF. In DNA, the CDR3 is TGTGCCAGCAGCCAAGGCAGGGGGACAGGGACTTCCCTTAGCAATCAGCCCCAGCATTTT.

This clone has only one observation. V usage is TRBV10-1 and J usage is TRBJ1-1, with D unresolved. V lost 2 bases to trimming and J lost 3 bases, with 7 bases between them. The CDR3 loop spans 13 amino acids. Germline V lookup: CDR1 WNHNN, CDR2 SYGVQD (reference sequence). The CDR3 nucleotides are TGCGCCAGCAGTGAGAGAGTGGACACTGAAGCTTTCTTT. Its protein product is CASSERVDTEAFF.

This chain links TRBV28 with TRBJ2-7; 9 nucleotides line up with TRBD1. Per germline, CDR1 MDHEN and CDR2 SYDVKM. The CDR3 has 16 residues. V lost 7 bases, J lost 6 bases, and 16 bases stayed unmatched. The CDR3 nucleotides read TGTGCCAGCACTCTCACAGGGGGACAGGGATTTGTCGAGCAGTACTTC. Its translation is CASTLTGGQGFVEQYF.

This clone was seen only once. This chain links TRBV15 with TRBJ1-5, with 7 bases fitting TRBD1. Germline V CDR1 and CDR2: LNHNV, YYDKDF (reference sequence). This CDR3 is 14 amino acids long. V was clipped by 5 bases and J by 3 bases; unmatched bases: 4. The CDR3 here is CATSGGTANQPQHF. CDR3 DNA sequence: TGTGCCACCAGCGGGGGGACAGCCAATCAGCCCCAGCATTTT.

The chain combines TRBV10-3 with TRBJ1-2, with D unresolved. Per germline, CDR1 ENHRY and CDR2 SYGVKD. The germline V and J ends were trimmed by 8 bases and 0 bases, with 7 bases remaining between them. This CDR3 spans 12 amino acids. As DNA, the CDR3 is TGTGCCATCTCTAGCCCTAACTATGGCTACACCTTC. It specifies CAISSPNYGYTF.

Comment on this clone: A read error may account for a junction end that differs from germline. The chain carries TRBV5-1 and TRBJ2-5; 11 bases match TRBD2. Per germline, CDR1 SGHRS and CDR2 YFSETQ. This CDR3 has 14 amino acids. CDR3 in amino acids: CASSWTSGQGTQYF. In DNA form, the CDR3 reads TGCGCCAGCAGCTGGACTAGCGGGCAAGGGACCCAGTACTTC.

The gene calls are TRBV30 and TRBJ2-3, with 8 bases identical to TRBD2. Germline loops: CDR1 GTSNPN, CDR2 SVGIG (reference sequence). Losses at the gene ends were 0 bases for V and 5 bases for J; bases not matched to a gene: 4. This CDR3 is built from 14 residues. CDR3 DNA sequence: TGTGCCTGGAGTGTACGGGGGGGCCGAGATACGCAGTATTTT. Translation gives CAWSVRGGRDTQYF.

This clone was recorded once. The rearrangement links TRBV6-5 to TRBJ2-7; no reliable D call. This CDR3 spans 12 amino acids. Trimming left V 8 bases short and J 2 bases short, with 10 bases between. Germline V gene data show CDR1 as MNHEY and CDR2 as SVGAGI. The CDR3 sequence: CASRVGPYEQYF. CDR3 nucleotide sequence: TGTGCCAGCCGAGTGGGCCCCTACGAGCAGTACTTC.

The chain combines TRBV28 with TRBJ1-1; TRBD1 matches at 7 bases. V lost 3 bases to trimming and J lost 10 bases; unmatched junction nucleotides: 8. Germline CDR1 and CDR2: MDHEN and SYDVKM. The CDR3 runs to 13 residues. CDR3 DNA: TGTGCCAGCAGTTTGCTGACAGGGAGTGTAGCTTTCTTT. Translating gives CASSLLTGSVAFF. Filled out from reference TRBV28 and TRBJ1-1, the complete variable domain reads DVKVTQSSRYLVKRTGEKVFLECVQDMDHENMFWYRQDPGLGLRLIYFSYDVKMKEKGDIPEGYSVSREKKERFSLILESASTNQTSMYLCASSLLTGSVAFFGQGTRLTVV.